This T cell receptor (beta chain) was obtained from a study of T-cell reconstitution after alpha-beta-depleted transplantation in children. CDR3 size: 14 residues. V was shortened by 4 bases and J by 6 bases, with 14 bases between the two germline ends. Looked up from germline, CDR1 is MRHNA and CDR2 is SNTAGT. Unique molecular identifiers were used to barcode this TCRbeta library. Each CDR3 protein is one row after TCRdb ran MiXCR on the PCR reads. The table lists around 190,000 distinct CDR3 sequences, about 7% of them singletons. Study-level points and caveats: Reportedly, only several hundred clones from non-depleted graft cells drove alpha-beta T-cell counts at about two months. Recipient T cells and thymic progenitors that survived were the source of the high TCRbeta diversity seen at day 60 in some patients.

This clonotype was seen a handful of times. The antigen is unknown. The rearrangement joins TRBV6-4 to TRBJ2-3; D not resolved. This receptor was identified in a boy between 2 and 15 years old with acute lymphoblastic leukemia, due to receive a stem cell transplant. The source material was PBMCs, sampled before TCRalphabeta/CD19-depleted stem cell transplant. The CDR3 here is CASSGGRDSDTQYF. CDR3 coding DNA: TGTGCCAGCAGTGGTGGACGAGATAGCGATACGCAGTATTTT.